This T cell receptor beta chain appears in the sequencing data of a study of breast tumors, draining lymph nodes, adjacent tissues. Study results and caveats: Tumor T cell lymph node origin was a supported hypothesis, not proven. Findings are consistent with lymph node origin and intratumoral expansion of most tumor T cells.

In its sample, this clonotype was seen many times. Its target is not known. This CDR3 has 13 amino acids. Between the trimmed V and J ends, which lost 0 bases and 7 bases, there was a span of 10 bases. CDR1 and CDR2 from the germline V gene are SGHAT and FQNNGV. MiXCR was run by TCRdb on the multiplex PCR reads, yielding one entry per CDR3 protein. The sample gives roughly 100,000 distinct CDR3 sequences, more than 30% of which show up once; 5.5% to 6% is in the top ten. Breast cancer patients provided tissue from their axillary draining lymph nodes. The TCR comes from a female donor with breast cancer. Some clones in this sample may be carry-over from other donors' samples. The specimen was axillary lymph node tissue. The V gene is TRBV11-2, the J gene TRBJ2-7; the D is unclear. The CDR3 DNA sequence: TGTGCCAGCAGCTTAGATGCGGTAGGGGAGCAGTACTTC. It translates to CASSLDAVGEQYF.